One and the same sample provided the 17 T cell receptor beta chains below, sequenced in a study of T cells in Graves' hyperthyroidism and ophthalmopathy. Regions amplified from RNA transcripts were the TCR beta CDR3 regions. Carried out on the TCR CDR3, a first-round RT-PCR used the HTBI primer set. Each CDR3 protein gets one entry after TCRdb re-called the multiplex PCR reads with MiXCR. The repertoire holds around 100,000 distinct CDR3 sequences, with about 45% as singletons. The sequencing sample was made of blood. The receptors derive from a man aged 35 to 55 with Graves' hyperthyroidism.

This clonotype has at least ten counts. The chain recombines TRBV24-1 with TRBJ2-1; 7 nucleotides align to TRBD2. V was clipped by 4 bases and J by 8 bases; unmatched bases: 4. In germline, CDR1 is KGHDR, CDR2 SFDVKD. CDR3 size: 13 residues. The CDR3 spells CATSDPGGDEQFF. CDR3 coding DNA: TGTGCCACCAGTGACCCTGGGGGGGATGAGCAGTTCTTC.

This chain joins TRBV7-9 and TRBJ1-4; 8 positions match TRBD1. Germline V gene sequence: CDR1 SEHNR, CDR2 FQNEAQ (reference sequence). The CDR3 length is 13 residues. The trim removed 4 bases at V and 8 bases at J, leaving 3 bases unmatched. CDR3 amino acids: CASSSRQGEKLFF. CDR3 DNA: TGTGCCAGCAGCTCGCGACAGGGGGAAAAACTGTTTTTT.

Ten or more counts support this clonotype. The rearrangement links TRBV24-1 to TRBJ1-1, with D possibly being TRBD1 (5 bases). The CDR3 contains 13 residues. The germline V gene encodes CDR1 KGHDR and CDR2 SFDVKD. V lost 5 bases, J lost 7 bases, and 13 bases lay in between. CDR3 protein: CATSVPGTGEAFF. For the CDR3, the DNA is TGTGCCACCAGTGTCCCTGGGACGGGTGAAGCTTTCTTT.

The sample holds many counts of this clonotype. The V gene is TRBV20-1, the J gene TRBJ2-5, with 9 bases that match TRBD1. CDR3 size: 13 residues. Germline-derived CDR1 and CDR2 are DFQATT and SNEGSKA (reference sequence). V shed 5 bases, J shed 8 bases, and the junction held 9 bases outside the gene matches. This chain's CDR3 is CSAEDRGGVTQYF. DNA of the CDR3: TGCAGTGCTGAGGACAGGGGAGGGGTCACCCAGTACTTC.

This clonotype was observed many times. The chain combines TRBV6-1 with TRBJ1-5; D is unclear. CDR1 is MNHNS, CDR2 SASEGT, per germline. With 6 bases removed from V and 0 bases from J, the gap between germline ends came to 15 bases. The CDR3 has 16 amino acids. For the CDR3, the DNA is TGTGCCAGCAGCCCGCTGCGACAACTTAGCAATCAGCCCCAGCATTTT. Protein: CASSPLRQLSNQPQHF.

This chain uses TRBV30 with TRBJ2-7; 11 bases are shared with TRBD2. The length of the CDR3 is 13 residues. Trimming removed 5 bases from V and 4 bases from J; junction bases left unmatched: 4. Germline values: CDR1 GTSNPN, CDR2 SVGIG (reference sequence). CDR3 nucleotide sequence: TGTGCCTGGTCTAGCGGGGGGTTATACGAGCAGTACTTC. It encodes CAWSSGGLYEQYF.

This clonotype showed up just once. This chain joins TRBV11-2 and TRBJ2-7; TRBD2 aligns across 9 bases. Germline CDR1 SGHAT, CDR2 FQNNGV. The CDR3 length is 15 residues. Trimming cost V 3 bases and J 2 bases; bases outside gene matches: 5. Written as DNA, the CDR3 is TGTGCCAGCAGCTTGACTAGCGGTCAGGCCTACGAGCAGTACTTC. This codes for CASSLTSGQAYEQYF. The full variable domain, completed using reference TRBV11-2 and TRBJ2-7, is EAGVAQSPRYKIIEKRQSVAFWCNPISGHATLYWYQQILGQGPKLLIQFQNNGVVDDSQLPKDRFSAERLKGVDSTLKIQPAKLEDSAVYLCASSLTSGQAYEQYFGPGTRLTVT.

This sequence joins TRBV7-2 and TRBJ2-3; D gene ambiguous. CDR3 size: 15 residues. Trimming pared 1 base from V and 11 bases from J, leaving 19 bases between. From germline, CDR1 is SGHTA and CDR2 FQGNSA. The CDR3 is CASSLDGERDNEQYF. The DNA for the CDR3 is TGTGCCAGCAGCTTAGATGGCGAGAGAGACAATGAGCAGTATTTT.

This clonotype has at least ten counts. The genes are TRBV5-1 and TRBJ2-7; perhaps TRBD2 as D (7 bases). Trimming removed 5 bases from V and 0 bases from J, with 9 bases in between. CDR1 SGHRS and CDR2 YFSETQ come from the germline V gene. The CDR3 is 13 amino acids. The CDR3 here is CASRGGPSYEQYF. The CDR3 DNA is TGCGCCAGCAGGGGGGGGCCCTCCTACGAGCAGTACTTC.

This clonotype appeared many times. The chain carries TRBV28 and TRBJ2-1; 11 positions agree with TRBD2. Germline assignment: CDR1 MDHEN and CDR2 SYDVKM. J was trimmed by 7 bases and V by 6 bases; bases with no gene match: 5. CDR3 length equals 14 residues. CDR3 protein: CASRGLAGGNEQFF. CDR3 DNA sequence: TGTGCCAGCAGAGGGCTAGCGGGAGGAAATGAGCAGTTCTTC.

Comments on this clonotype: A read error may account for a junction end that differs from germline. J is TRBJ2-5 and V is TRBV19, with TRBD1 matching over 8 bases. The germline CDR1 and CDR2 sequences are LNHDA and SQIVND (reference sequence). The CDR3 loop spans 14 amino acids. The CDR3 here is CASSTVTGEETQCF. CDR3 sequence (DNA): TGTGCCAGTAGTACCGTGACAGGGGAGGAGACCCAGTGCTTC.

The chain joins TRBV12-3 or TRBV12-4 to TRBJ2-2, with D possibly being TRBD1 (6 bases). The germline V and J ends were trimmed by 5 bases and 4 bases, with 8 bases remaining between them. The length of the CDR3 is 13 residues. CDR3 nucleotide sequence: TGTGCCAGCAGTACAGGGAGCACCGGGGAGCTGTTTTTT. Translated, it gives CASSTGSTGELFF.

The chain has TRBV2 and TRBJ1-1; TRBD1 matches at 7 bases. This CDR3 region has 14 residues. In germline, CDR1 is SNHLY, CDR2 FYNNEI. J gave up 2 bases and V 8 bases, and 8 bases lay outside the gene matches. The CDR3: CASSRGQFNTEAFF. The CDR3 region has the DNA TGTGCCAGCTCACGGGGACAGTTTAACACTGAAGCTTTCTTT.

V gene TRBV7-2 combines with J gene TRBJ2-1; 7 nucleotides line up with TRBD1. This CDR3 is built from 16 residues. Germline V gives CDR1 SGHTA, CDR2 FQGNSA. The J segment lost 8 bases and the V segment lost 5 bases, leaving 15 bases of the junction unmatched. CDR3 amino acids: CASSPTPGQWAYEQFF. In DNA form, the CDR3 reads TGTGCCAGCAGCCCAACGCCGGGACAGTGGGCCTATGAGCAGTTCTTC.

This clonotype has at least ten counts. The chain combines TRBV20-1 with TRBJ2-5, with TRBD1 matching over 9 bases. Germline CDR1 and CDR2: DFQATT and SNEGSKA (reference sequence). The CDR3 totals 15 residues. V was pared by 5 bases and J by 1 base, with 8 bases of the junction left unmatched. The CDR3 here is CSADITGGIQETQYF. The CDR3 nucleotides read TGCAGTGCTGATATAACAGGGGGCATCCAAGAGACCCAGTACTTC.

Comment on this clonotype: The junction and the germline gene differ at one end; a read error may be behind it. This sequence joins TRBV15 and TRBJ1-1, with 7 nucleotides matching TRBD1. CDR1 is LNHNV and CDR2 is YYDKDF in the germline V gene (reference sequence). The CDR3 runs to 15 residues. The CDR3 DNA follows: TGTGCCACCAGCACCCGGACAGGATTGAACACTGAAGCTCTCTTT. This codes for CATSTRTGLNTEALF.

The rearrangement uses TRBV29-1 and TRBJ1-5; D remains unclear. Trimming took off 8 bases at V and 0 bases at J, with 5 bases between the two ends. The CDR3 sequence is 11 residues long. Germline V gives CDR1 SQVTM, CDR2 ANQGSEA. The CDR3 nucleotides read TGCAGCTTGGATAGCAATCAGCCCCAGCATTTT. Its protein is CSLDSNQPQHF.